These T cell receptor beta chains were read from a single sample in a study of blood T cell repertoires in COVID-19. Sequenced by immunoSEQ multiplex PCR; TCRdb stores in-frame clones only, minus some. Of about 75,000 clones listed, roughly 90% are singletons. The sample comprised peripheral blood. These receptors all come from a human donor in a cohort sampled during active COVID-19. Each CDR3 is given with its conserved first and last residue. The order of the fields is clone size, CDR3 length, D gene, J gene, V gene, CDR3 protein, CDR3 DNA. A D gene is named only where the DNA matches it firmly. Size is stated for part of the rows, as once, few or many counts, or as a class when the clone is expanded.

>NA|16|TRBD1|TRBJ2-7|TRBV20-1
CSASRIGGQGAYEQYF
TGCAGTGCTAGTAGGATAGGAGGACAGGGGGCCTACGAGCAGTACTTC
>NA|13|TRBD1|TRBJ1-1|TRBV19
CASSQDRFGEAFF
TGTGCCAGTAGCCAGGACAGGTTTGGCGAAGCTTTCTTT
>NA|15|NA|TRBJ2-2|TRBV18
CASSPGREGTGELFF
TGTGCCAGCTCACCCGGACGCGAGGGCACCGGGGAGCTGTTTTTT
>NA|14|NA|TRBJ1-1|TRBV28
CASSLGHLNTEAFF
TGTGCCAGCAGTCTGGGACATCTGAACACTGAAGCTTTCTTT
>many|13|TRBD1|TRBJ1-6|TRBV27
CASRTGGHSPLHF
TGTGCCAGCAGAACAGGGGGGCACTCACCCCTCCACTTT
>few|12|NA|TRBJ1-1|TRBV10-2
CASRDSSTEAFF
TGCGCCAGCAGGGACAGCTCCACTGAAGCTTTCTTT
>NA|15|NA|TRBJ1-3|TRBV11-2
CASSKTVTSGNTIYF
TGTGCCAGCAGCAAGACAGTCACCTCTGGAAACACCATATATTTT
>NA|15|TRBD1|TRBJ1-2|TRBV10-2
CASGGTGGIYHGYTF
TGCGCCAGCGGGGGGACAGGGGGCATTTACCATGGCTACACCTTC
>NA|16|TRBD2|TRBJ2-1|TRBV11-2
CASSLDQRGSYNEQFF
TGTGCCAGCAGCTTAGACCAGCGGGGGTCCTACAATGAGCAGTTCTTC
>NA|12|NA|TRBJ1-2|TRBV29-1
CSVEEIGGGYTF
TGCAGCGTTGAAGAAATAGGGGGTGGCTACACCTTC
>NA|15|TRBD2|TRBJ2-5|TRBV28
CASSPQLAGGETQYF
TGTGCCAGCAGTCCGCAACTAGCGGGTGGCGAGACCCAGTACTTC
>NA|15|TRBD2|TRBJ2-7|TRBV4-2
CASSQEGEGLYEQYF
TGTGCCAGCAGCCAAGAGGGGGAGGGCCTATACGAGCAGTACTTC
>NA|15|TRBD1|TRBJ1-2|TRBV19
CASSMKTGANYGYTF
TGTGCCAGTAGTATGAAGACAGGGGCTAACTATGGCTACACCTTC
>NA|13|TRBD1|TRBJ1-1|TRBV3-1/TRBV3-2
CASSQVTGGGAFF
TGTGCCAGCAGCCAAGTGACAGGGGGGGGAGCTTTCTTT
>NA|14|NA|TRBJ2-3|TRBV6-5
CASRPRTGTDTQYF
TGTGCCAGCCGACCTAGGACAGGCACAGATACGCAGTATTTT
>NA|13|NA|TRBJ1-1|TRBV7-8
CASSLTGPPEAFF
TGTGCCAGCAGCTTAACAGGGCCTCCAGAAGCTTTCTTT
>NA|14|NA|TRBJ2-1|TRBV4-1
CASSYPVKLAEQFF
TGCGCCAGCTCCTACCCCGTTAAACTAGCCGAGCAGTTCTTC
>NA|14|NA|TRBJ1-1|TRBV7-2
CASSLVLRNTEAFF
TGTGCCAGCAGCTTAGTTTTGAGGAACACTGAAGCTTTCTTT
>NA|16|TRBD2|TRBJ2-1|TRBV30
CAWSVHGAGGLSERFF
TGTGCCTGGAGTGTACACGGAGCGGGAGGGCTGTCGGAGCGGTTCTTC
>NA|16|TRBD2|TRBJ2-1|TRBV4-1
CASSPRLAGGPGEQFF
TGCGCCAGCAGCCCCAGACTAGCGGGAGGGCCCGGCGAGCAGTTCTTC
>NA|16|NA|TRBJ2-3|TRBV19
CASSTRSRGWADTQYF
TGTGCCAGTAGTACCCGCTCCAGGGGTTGGGCAGATACGCAGTATTTT
>once|16|NA|TRBJ2-1|TRBV29-1
CSVEGFEGVTYNEQFF
TGCAGCGTTGAAGGTTTCGAGGGGGTGACCTACAATGAGCAGTTCTTC
>NA|15|TRBD1|TRBJ1-4|TRBV7-2
CASSAAGGRGEKLFF
TGTGCCAGCAGCGCGGCAGGGGGAAGAGGTGAAAAACTGTTTTTT
>once|19|TRBD1|TRBJ1-3|TRBV5-8
CASSLAGTGSPHVGNTIYF
TGTGCCAGCAGCTTGGCCGGGACAGGGTCCCCCCACGTTGGAAACACCATATATTTT
>once|14|NA|TRBJ1-2|TRBV28
CASSSGLYNYGYTF
TGTGCCAGCAGTTCAGGACTTTATAACTATGGCTACACCTTC
>NA|14|NA|TRBJ2-7|TRBV6-5
CASTRQGGAYEQYF
TGTGCCAGCACCAGACAGGGAGGCGCCTACGAGCAGTACTTC
>NA|16|NA|TRBJ2-1|TRBV18
CASSPRRSFSHNEQFF
TGTGCCAGCTCACCACGTAGGAGTTTTAGCCACAATGAGCAGTTCTTC
>NA|16|TRBD2|TRBJ2-5|TRBV5-4
CASSLASGRGQETQYF
TGTGCCAGCAGCCTAGCTAGCGGGAGAGGTCAAGAGACCCAGTACTTC
>NA|15|NA|TRBJ2-2|TRBV9
CASTLGGGETGELFF
TGTGCCAGCACCCTAGGGGGGGGTGAGACCGGGGAGCTGTTTTTT
>NA|13|NA|TRBJ2-4|TRBV5-1
CASSLLAKNIQYF
TGCGCCAGCAGCTTACTAGCCAAAAACATTCAGTACTTC
>NA|13|NA|TRBJ1-4|TRBV12-3/TRBV12-4
CASSLGLLEKLFF
TGTGCCAGCAGTTTAGGACTTCTGGAAAAACTGTTTTTT
>NA|14|NA|TRBJ1-2|TRBV3-1/TRBV3-2
CASSPGQPAYGYTF
TGTGCCAGCAGCCCTGGACAGCCTGCCTATGGCTACACCTTC
>NA|14|TRBD1|TRBJ2-7|TRBV2
CASRGQGSRYEQYF
TGTGCCAGCAGAGGACAGGGAAGTCGATACGAGCAGTACTTC
>NA|14|NA|TRBJ2-3|TRBV7-3
CASSPYAVSETQYF
TGTGCCAGCAGCCCTTACGCGGTTAGTGAGACGCAGTATTTT
>NA|14|NA|TRBJ2-2|TRBV2
CASSFETRAGELFF
TGTGCCAGCAGCTTCGAGACTAGGGCCGGGGAGCTGTTTTTT
>NA|16|NA|TRBJ2-7|TRBV2
CASSESSPQYSYEQYF
TGTGCCAGCAGTGAGAGCTCGCCCCAATACTCCTACGAGCAGTACTTC
>NA|17|NA|TRBJ1-3|TRBV7-2
CASSPVARVSPGNTIYF
TGTGCCAGCAGCCCGGTGGCGAGGGTTTCGCCTGGAAACACCATATATTTT
>NA|12|NA|TRBJ2-5|TRBV29-1
CSVFWAQETQYF
TGCAGCGTTTTCTGGGCGCAAGAGACCCAGTACTTC
>NA|17|NA|TRBJ2-5|TRBV21-1
CASSRRLRHRRQETQYF
TGTGCCAGCAGCAGACGTTTACGCCATCGGAGGCAAGAGACCCAGTACTTC
>once|17|TRBD2|TRBJ2-1|TRBV5-5
CASSPKWEGITYNEQFF
TGTGCCAGCAGCCCTAAGTGGGAGGGGATTACCTACAATGAGCAGTTCTTC
>once|15|NA|TRBJ1-6|TRBV30
CAWSVLAQGYSPLHF
TGTGCCTGGAGTGTACTGGCCCAGGGGTACTCACCCCTCCACTTT
>NA|13|TRBD1|TRBJ2-3|TRBV29-1
CSAGQGSADTQYF
TGCAGCGCAGGACAGGGATCCGCAGATACGCAGTATTTT
>NA|13|NA|TRBJ1-2|TRBV28
CASSYQANYGYTF
TGTGCCAGCAGTTATCAGGCAAACTATGGCTACACCTTC
>NA|15|TRBD1|TRBJ1-1|TRBV5-1
CASGYTGGAVTEAFF
TGCGCCAGCGGTTACACAGGGGGCGCGGTAACTGAAGCTTTCTTT
>NA|14|TRBD1|TRBJ1-3|TRBV3-1/TRBV3-2
CASRQTGVGNTIYF
TGTGCCAGCAGACAGACAGGGGTGGGAAACACCATATATTTT
>NA|14|TRBD1|TRBJ1-4|TRBV2
CASRSGTGDEKLFF
TGTGCCAGCAGGTCCGGGACAGGGGATGAAAAACTGTTTTTT
>NA|17|NA|TRBJ2-7|TRBV3-1/TRBV3-2
CASSQSESGTDTYEQYF
TGTGCCAGCAGCCAATCTGAATCCGGGACTGATACCTACGAGCAGTACTTC
>once|14|TRBD1|TRBJ1-1|TRBV6-5
CASRWDRGDTEAFF
TGTGCCAGCAGATGGGACAGGGGAGACACTGAAGCTTTCTTT
>once|15|TRBD2|TRBJ2-1|TRBV4-1
CASSQPSGSNNEQFF
TGCGCCAGCAGCCAACCTAGCGGGAGCAACAATGAGCAGTTCTTC
>few|14|TRBD2|TRBJ2-7|TRBV6-5
CASSSRGGDYEQYF
TGTGCCAGCAGTAGTCGGGGAGGGGACTACGAGCAGTACTTC
>NA|14|NA|TRBJ2-3|TRBV9
CASRGGAGTDTQYF
TGTGCCAGCAGAGGAGGGGCTGGCACAGATACGCAGTATTTT
>NA|18|TRBD1|TRBJ1-2|TRBV18
CASSPEGTGSHYDYGYTF
TGTGCCAGCTCACCAGAGGGGACAGGGTCGCACTATGACTATGGCTACACCTTC
>NA|13|NA|TRBJ1-1|TRBV6-5
CASTPPGRAEAFF
TGTGCCAGCACCCCGCCTGGGAGGGCTGAAGCTTTCTTT
>NA|14|NA|TRBJ2-5|TRBV5-5
CASSLGTVQETQYF
TGTGCCAGCAGCTTGGGGACAGTACAAGAGACCCAGTACTTC
>NA|13|NA|TRBJ1-1|TRBV12-3/TRBV12-4
CASSFGARTEAFF
TGTGCCAGCAGTTTTGGGGCGCGCACTGAAGCTTTCTTT